The present TCR beta chain was sequenced within a study of T cell responses to AZD1222 COVID-19 vaccine. In the study overall: Doses given second, at about 4 or about 12 weeks, were pooled.

Germline V gene sequence: CDR1 SGHAT, CDR2 FQNNGV. This CDR3 comprises 12 residues. The germline V and J ends were trimmed by 5 bases and 1 base, with 6 bases remaining between them. Study results and caveats: Among those given AZD1222, only five or six were seropositive at baseline. Donors, mostly white British, included more females; clonal diversity was possibly underestimated.

To note about this clone: The antigen remains undetermined.

The method was immunoSEQ multiplex PCR; TCRdb's version includes in-frame clones alone and lacks a portion of them. Among some 200,000 clones, roughly 91% were seen once, and the ten largest hold roughly 0.99%. This clonotype was sampled from an adult in good health. This chain links TRBV11-2 with TRBJ2-7, with D possibly TRBD1 on 6 matching bases. This sample comprised peripheral blood, obtained on day 0 of AZD1222 vaccination. CDR3 bases: TGTGCCAGCAGCACAGGGTCCTACGAGCAGTACTTC. Its protein product is CASSTGSYEQYF.